This T cell receptor (beta chain) came from a study of blood T cell repertoires in COVID-19. For the study at large: From T cells, B-cell-depleted T cells, or PBMCs came the material, which was cDNA or gDNA.

In the source study's methods: Counts of nucleated cells, estimated from reference gene primer amplification, were obtained. TCRdb's copy holds only in-frame clones and misses some; the assay was immunoSEQ multiplex PCR. Clonal size and the V and J genes are those of that table, whereas D and trimming came from the DNA. Of 150,000 or so clones in the sample, about 88% are singletons; the top ten hold roughly 7%. Either two negative PCRs, clearance, or symptom resolution qualified Cohort 3 donors as recovered. V was clipped by 4 bases and J by 4 bases, with 14 bases between them. The CDR3 totals 15 residues. CDR1 and CDR2 (germline): PRHDT, FYEKMQ (reference sequence).

Specimen: PBMCs or T cells enriched from blood (not recorded which). The chain couples TRBV13 to TRBJ1-5; D is perhaps TRBD1 (6 bases). This receptor was obtained from a woman aged 50 to 60 who had recovered from COVID-19. The CDR3: CASSSSGTHNQPQHF. The CDR3 region has the DNA TGTGCCAGCAGCTCCTCCGGGACACATAATCAGCCCCAGCATTTT.